The next 19 T cell receptor beta chains were all read from a single sample in a study of Ad26.COV2.S vaccination and SARS-CoV-2 variants. The sample's treatment: some 19 received Ad26.COV2.S at low or high dose, single or two shots; roughly five received placebo; per-sample allocation not given. All samples were drawn on day 63, counting from the first vaccine or placebo injection. The protocol was immunoSEQ multiplex PCR, while the TCRdb copy is restricted to in-frame clones and leaves out a portion. The data hold 400,000 to 450,000 clones, with less than 95% observed a single time. Source: peripheral blood, taken in a trial of Ad26.COV2.S vaccine versus placebo. Receptor source: a person aged 18-65 years who received the Ad26.COV2.S COVID-19 vaccine or a placebo.

The chain recombines TRBV28 with TRBJ2-7; 13 nucleotides line up with TRBD2. After removal of 5 bases from V and 2 bases from J, the junction contained 6 bases not matched to a gene. Germline V CDR1 and CDR2: MDHEN, SYDVKM. CDR3 length: 16 amino acids. The CDR3 loop is CASSPLGLAGTYEQYF. In DNA, the CDR3 is TGTGCCAGCAGTCCCCTGGGACTAGCGGGAACCTACGAGCAGTACTTC. Full variable domain (rest looked up from reference TRBV28 and TRBJ2-7): DVKVTQSSRYLVKRTGEKVFLECVQDMDHENMFWYRQDPGLGLRLIYFSYDVKMKEKGDIPEGYSVSREKKERFSLILESASTNQTSMYLCASSPLGLAGTYEQYFGPGTRLTVT.

This chain's CDR3 is CASSPPHYGYTF. CDR3 bases: TGTGCCAGCAGTCCTCCCCACTATGGCTACACCTTC. This chain joins TRBV7-2 and TRBJ1-2; no reliable D call. This CDR3 comprises 12 residues. V lost 6 bases and J 3 bases, leaving 8 bases between the germline ends. The germline gives CDR1 SGHTA, CDR2 FQGNSA.

For the CDR3, the DNA is TGTGCACTTAAACAGGGTGGTGACTATGGCTACACCTTC. This sequence encodes CALKQGGDYGYTF. The chain joins TRBV30 to TRBJ1-2, with D perhaps TRBD1 (6 bases). The CDR3 consists of 13 residues. Looked up from germline, CDR1 is GTSNPN and CDR2 is SVGIG (reference sequence).

A single count supports this clone. The V gene is TRBV28, the J gene TRBJ2-7, with D maybe TRBD2 (7 bases). CDR3 length: 14 amino acids. CDR1 is MDHEN, CDR2 SYDVKM, per germline. Trimming removed 6 bases at V and 4 bases at J, with 16 bases between. The CDR3 here is CASRAQGGVYEQYF. Written as DNA, the CDR3 is TGTGCCAGCAGGGCACAGGGAGGGGTATACGAGCAGTACTTC. Full variable domain (missing parts from reference TRBV28 and TRBJ2-7): DVKVTQSSRYLVKRTGEKVFLECVQDMDHENMFWYRQDPGLGLRLIYFSYDVKMKEKGDIPEGYSVSREKKERFSLILESASTNQTSMYLCASRAQGGVYEQYFGPGTRLTVT.

This chain links TRBV7-2 with TRBJ2-2; maybe TRBD1 (5 bases). The CDR3 is 15 residues long. The germline gives CDR1 SGHTA, CDR2 FQGNSA. Trimming stripped 1 base from V and 6 bases from J, with 12 bases between. The chain's CDR3 is CASSLVGRDAGELFF. The CDR3 DNA is TGTGCCAGCAGCTTAGTGGGCAGGGATGCCGGGGAGCTGTTTTTT.

The chain combines TRBV19 with TRBJ2-7, with TRBD1 identical over 8 bases. J lost 2 bases, V lost 3 bases, and 6 bases had no gene match. Germline V gene sequence: CDR1 LNHDA, CDR2 SQIVND (reference sequence). The CDR3 consists of 15 residues. CDR3 residues: CASSITRTGTYEQYF. The CDR3 DNA reads TGTGCCAGTAGTATCACACGGACAGGGACCTACGAGCAGTACTTC. The variable domain in full, with the rest retrieved from reference TRBV19 and TRBJ2-7, is DGGITQSPKYLFRKEGQNVTLSCEQNLNHDAMYWYRQDPGQGLRLIYYSQIVNDFQKGDIAEGYSVSREKKESFPLTVTSAQKNPTAFYLCASSITRTGTYEQYFGPGTRLTVT.

Only a few counts were recorded for this clone. The rearrangement links TRBV30 to TRBJ1-2; D unresolved. Trimming removed 5 bases at V and 3 bases at J, with 7 bases between. Germline values: CDR1 GTSNPN, CDR2 SVGIG (reference sequence). The CDR3 covers 11 residues. The CDR3 DNA reads TGTGCCTGGGCGGACTACTATGGCTACACCTTC. It encodes CAWADYYGYTF.

This chain connects TRBV28 to TRBJ2-2; TRBD1 is a possible D gene (6 bases). CDR1 MDHEN and CDR2 SYDVKM come from the germline V gene. CDR3 length equals 16 residues. V gave up 5 bases and J gave up 1 base, with 14 bases separating them. In nucleotides, the CDR3 is TGTGCCAGCAGTCCCAGCCAGGGACAGAACACCGGGGAGCTGTTTTTT. Protein product: CASSPSQGQNTGELFF.

There are a few counts of this clone. This sequence joins TRBV19 and TRBJ1-3, with unresolved D. Trimming pared 5 bases from V and 0 bases from J, leaving 14 bases between. CDR1 is LNHDA, CDR2 SQIVND, per germline (reference sequence). The CDR3 runs 16 residues. CDR3 sequence reads: CASSDQIPSSGNTIYF. The CDR3 DNA reads TGTGCCAGTAGTGACCAGATTCCGTCCTCTGGAAACACCATATATTTT.

This chain joins TRBV6-1 and TRBJ1-2; TRBD1 agrees at 9 bases. The CDR3 has 14 residues. The V segment lost 3 bases and the J segment 8 bases; nucleotides outside the gene matches: 7. CDR1 MNHNS and CDR2 SASEGT come from the germline V gene. CDR3 bases: TGTGCCAGCAGTGAGGGACAGGGAGGTTGGGGCTACACCTTC. Protein product: CASSEGQGGWGYTF.

Written as DNA, the CDR3 is TGTGCCAGCAGCTCGGAGGGCCCAACAGATACGCAGTATTTT. The encoded protein is CASSSEGPTDTQYF. The chain links TRBV5-4 to TRBJ2-3; possible D gene TRBD2, 6 bases. The CDR3 has 14 amino acids. From germline, CDR1 is SGHNT and CDR2 YYREEE (reference sequence). With 3 bases removed from V and 3 bases from J, the gap between germline ends came to 11 bases.

The DNA for the CDR3 is TGTGCCAGCAGCTTTGGGGTAGCGGGAGGTAGTAGCGAGCAGTACTTC. Protein: CASSFGVAGGSSEQYF. J is TRBJ2-7 and V is TRBV5-6, with 10 positions matching TRBD2. CDR3 length: 16 residues. J lost 6 bases, V lost 2 bases, and 11 bases had no gene match. CDR1 and CDR2 (germline): SGHDT, YYEEEE.

This clone has only a few counts. V usage is TRBV28 and J usage is TRBJ1-5; the D is unclear. The CDR3 sequence is 12 residues long. CDR1 and CDR2 from the germline V gene are MDHEN and SYDVKM. V was cut by 1 base and J by 4 bases, with 2 bases left in between. This chain's CDR3 is CASSLLNQPQHF. CDR3 bases: TGTGCCAGCAGTTTATTAAATCAGCCCCAGCATTTT.

The V gene is TRBV3-1 (or the pseudogene TRBV3-2), the J gene TRBJ2-5; D not resolved. V shed 0 bases and J shed 4 bases, with 15 bases lying between them. The CDR3 covers 16 residues. Germline CDR1 and CDR2: LGHDT and YNNKEL (reference sequence). In DNA form, the CDR3 reads TGTGCCAGCAGCCAAGACAGCCATCTCTCCGGAGAGACCCAGTACTTC. It encodes CASSQDSHLSGETQYF.

The chain uses TRBV28 and TRBJ2-3; D might be TRBD2 (6 bases). CDR3 size: 16 residues. V lost 2 bases, J lost 0 bases, and 12 bases lay in between. Germline CDR1 reads MDHEN; CDR2 reads SYDVKM. The CDR3 is CASSLSPAGSTDTQYF. DNA of the CDR3: TGTGCCAGCAGTTTAAGTCCGGCGGGGAGCACAGATACGCAGTATTTT.

CDR3 sequence reads: CASSQEGLAGGGTGELFF. The CDR3 nucleotides are TGTGCCAGCAGCCAAGAAGGGCTAGCGGGAGGTGGAACCGGGGAGCTGTTTTTT. The V gene is TRBV3-1 (or the pseudogene TRBV3-2), the J gene TRBJ2-2; TRBD2 agrees at 11 bases. Losses at the gene ends were 0 bases for V and 5 bases for J; bases not matched to a gene: 8. The CDR3 consists of 18 residues. Germline CDR1 reads LGHDT; CDR2 reads YNNKEL (reference sequence).

The chain carries TRBV9 and TRBJ1-3, with unresolved D. V dropped 0 bases and J dropped 2 bases, with 9 bases sitting between them. Germline V gene data show CDR1 as SGDLS and CDR2 as YYNGEE. There are 15 residues in the CDR3. CDR3 in DNA: TGTGCCAGCAGCGTAGACGTGTCTGCTGGAAACACCATATATTTT. Protein sequence: CASSVDVSAGNTIYF.

The V and J genes are TRBV5-1 and TRBJ2-4, with 9 bases identical to TRBD2. The V gene end was trimmed by 2 bases and the J gene end by 1 base; junction bases not matched to a gene: 7. In germline, CDR1 is SGHRS, CDR2 YFSETQ. The CDR3 is 17 residues long. Here the CDR3 reads CASSLSLAGEAKNIQYF. The CDR3, as DNA: TGCGCCAGCAGCTTATCCTTAGCGGGAGAGGCCAAAAACATTCAGTACTTC.

CDR3 DNA sequence: TGTGCCACCAGTGTGGCGGGAGGGCAATACAATGAGCAGTTCTTC. It encodes CATSVAGGQYNEQFF. The chain combines TRBV24-1 with TRBJ2-1, with TRBD2 matching 9 bases. With 5 bases clipped from V and 4 bases from J, the junction kept 5 bases outside the gene matches. This CDR3 comprises 15 residues. Looked up from germline, CDR1 is KGHDR and CDR2 is SFDVKD.